A single sample is the source of the 15 T cell receptor beta chains below, sequenced in a study of blood T cell repertoires in COVID-19. Libraries were prepared by immunoSEQ multiplex PCR; TCRdb keeps only in-frame clonotypes and omits some of them. The table lists 100,000 to 150,000 clones, around 81% of them singletons. The sample was peripheral blood. The receptors originated from a woman aged 45 to 65 with acute or convalescent COVID-19.

This chain links TRBV9 with TRBJ2-1; 8 bases map to TRBD2. The CDR3 contains 12 residues. The J segment lost 8 bases and the V segment lost 4 bases, leaving 2 bases of the junction unmatched. Germline CDR1 and CDR2: SGDLS and YYNGEE. CDR3 sequence: CASSPREDEQFF. The DNA for the CDR3 is TGTGCCAGCAGCCCGCGGGAGGATGAGCAGTTCTTC. Together with reference TRBV9 and TRBJ2-1, the CDR3 gives the full variable domain: DSGVTQTPKHLITATGQRVTLRCSPRSGDLSVYWYQQSLDQGLQFLIQYYNGEERAKGNILERFSAQQFPDLHSELNLSSLELGDSALYFCASSPREDEQFFGPGTRLTVL.

The rearrangement uses TRBV2 and TRBJ1-1; D ambiguous. V gave up 7 bases and J gave up 8 bases, with 11 bases separating them. The CDR3 is 11 amino acids. Germline loops: CDR1 SNHLY, CDR2 FYNNEI. The CDR3 DNA sequence: TGTGCCAGCACCTACCCCTCGGAAGCTTTCTTT. This codes for CASTYPSEAFF. The full variable domain, its missing parts supplied by reference TRBV2 and TRBJ1-1, is EPEVTQTPSHQVTQMGQEVILRCVPISNHLYFYWYRQILGQKVEFLVSFYNNEISEKSEIFDDQFSVERPDGSNFTLKIRSTKLEDSAMYFCASTYPSEAFFGQGTRLTVV.

The chain has TRBV3-1 (or the pseudogene TRBV3-2) and TRBJ2-2, with TRBD1 as a possible D gene (5 bases). This CDR3 spans 15 amino acids. Germline CDR1 is LGHDT and CDR2 is YNNKEL (reference sequence). Trimming cost V 5 bases and J 2 bases, with 12 bases left between them. The CDR3 spells CASSRDSTNTGELFF. The CDR3 region has the DNA TGTGCCAGCAGCAGAGACAGCACCAACACCGGGGAGCTGTTTTTT.

The V call is TRBV19, the J call TRBJ2-7; unclear D gene. V was trimmed by 4 bases and J by 0 bases, leaving 10 bases between them. In germline, CDR1 is LNHDA, CDR2 SQIVND (reference sequence). The CDR3 spans 14 residues. CDR3 amino acids: CASSTDWASYEQYF. The CDR3, as DNA: TGTGCCAGTAGTACAGACTGGGCCTCCTACGAGCAGTACTTC.

This chain links TRBV5-1 with TRBJ2-1, with D possibly being TRBD2 (6 bases). Looked up from germline, CDR1 is SGHRS and CDR2 is YFSETQ. This CDR3 region has 15 residues. V dropped 0 bases and J dropped 6 bases, with 13 bases sitting between them. CDR3 amino acids: CASSLDTGDTNEQFF. As DNA, the CDR3 is TGCGCCAGCAGCTTGGATACGGGAGACACCAATGAGCAGTTCTTC.

This chain joins TRBV9 and TRBJ1-6; D is unclear. The germline V and J ends were trimmed by 0 bases and 0 bases, with 7 bases remaining between them. Germline V gives CDR1 SGDLS, CDR2 YYNGEE. This CDR3 region has 16 residues. DNA for the CDR3: TGTGCCAGCAGCGTAGATTCGAGCTCCTATAATTCACCCCTCCACTTT. Residues: CASSVDSSSYNSPLHF.

The chain couples TRBV7-3 to TRBJ2-4, with 14 positions matching TRBD2. The germline V gene encodes CDR1 SGHTA and CDR2 FQGTGA. This CDR3 has 18 amino acids. V lost 4 bases to trimming and J lost 8 bases; unmatched junction nucleotides: 13. The CDR3 loop is CASSSSGLAGGHTYIQYF. The CDR3 nucleotides read TGTGCCAGCAGCTCGTCCGGACTAGCGGGAGGACACACTTACATTCAGTACTTC. The whole variable domain, remainder taken from reference TRBV7-3 and TRBJ2-4, is GAGVSQTPSNKVTEKGKYVELRCDPISGHTALYWYRQSLGQGPEFLIYFQGTGAADDSGLPNDRFFAVRPEGSVSTLKIQRTERGDSAVYLCASSSSGLAGGHTYIQYFGAGTRLSVL.

This chain joins TRBV5-4 and TRBJ1-3; TRBD1 agrees at 9 bases. The CDR3 runs 16 residues. Germline V gives CDR1 SGHNT, CDR2 YYREEE (reference sequence). V was pared by 4 bases and J by 3 bases, with 8 bases of the junction left unmatched. The CDR3 is CASSAGQGIGGNTIYF. CDR3 DNA sequence: TGTGCCAGCAGCGCCGGACAGGGGATCGGTGGAAACACCATATATTTT.

V usage is TRBV6-5 and J usage is TRBJ1-4; no clear D. This CDR3 contains 16 residues. Germline V lookup: CDR1 MNHEY, CDR2 SVGAGI. Trimming pared 0 bases from V and 3 bases from J, leaving 11 bases between. CDR3 sequence: CASSYSGRNSNEKLFF. CDR3 DNA: TGTGCCAGCAGTTACTCGGGCCGAAACTCTAATGAAAAACTGTTTTTT.

CDR3 residues: CATSDGRVAGGNTIYF. As DNA, the CDR3 is TGTGCCACCAGTGACGGGAGAGTGGCTGGTGGAAACACCATATATTTT. The rearrangement uses TRBV24-1 and TRBJ1-3; D is unresolved. V lost 4 bases and J 3 bases, leaving 15 bases between the germline ends. The germline V gene encodes CDR1 KGHDR and CDR2 SFDVKD. CDR3 length equals 16 residues.

The CDR3: CASRSRQGGNTIYF. The CDR3 nucleotides are TGTGCCAGCAGAAGCAGACAGGGTGGAAACACCATATATTTT. The chain carries TRBV27 and TRBJ1-3; 7 nucleotides agree with TRBD1. Germline CDR1 reads MNHEY; CDR2 reads SMNVEV (reference sequence). Losses at the gene ends were 6 bases for V and 3 bases for J; bases not matched to a gene: 5. This CDR3 spans 14 amino acids.

This clone was seen just once. V and J are TRBV5-1 and TRBJ1-2; D is undetermined. The CDR3 loop spans 12 amino acids. CDR1 is SGHRS and CDR2 is YFSETQ in the germline V gene. The germline V and J ends were trimmed by 4 bases and 7 bases, with 11 bases remaining between them. The CDR3 sequence is CASSGGPLGYTF. The CDR3 DNA reads TGCGCCAGCAGCGGCGGGCCACTTGGCTACACCTTC.

This clone has more than one count but fewer than ten. The J gene is TRBJ1-5, the V gene TRBV1; the tabulated D call, TRBD1, remains unverified against the DNA. TRBV1 has pseudogene status. The CDR3 length is 16 residues. The CDR3 region is CTSSQGTVYSNQPQHF. The CDR3 nucleotides are TGCACCAGCAGCCAAGGGACAGTCTATAGCAATCAGCCCCAGCATTTT.

This clone was counted a few times. This rearrangement joins TRBV30 to TRBJ1-2; no clear D gene. With 0 bases removed from V and 5 bases from J, the gap between germline ends came to 10 bases. Germline lookup yields CDR1 GTSNPN and CDR2 SVGIG (reference sequence). The CDR3 consists of 13 residues. In nucleotides, the CDR3 is TGTGCCTGGAGTGTTGGGAGGGTATATGGCTACACCTTC. Translating gives CAWSVGRVYGYTF. Full variable domain (rest looked up from reference TRBV30 and TRBJ1-2): SQTIHQWPATLVQPVGSPLSLECTVEGTSNPNLYWYRQAAGRGLQLLFYSVGIGQISSEVPQNLSASRPQDRQFILSSKKLLLSDSGFYLCAWSVGRVYGYTFGSGTRLTVV.

The count of this clone is one. V usage is TRBV29-1 and J usage is TRBJ2-1; 10 bases match TRBD1. This CDR3 has 13 residues. Germline CDR1 and CDR2: SQVTM and ANQGSEA. V shed 4 bases and J 9 bases; nucleotides not matched to a gene: 6. DNA for the CDR3: TGCAGCGTTGGACAGGGGGCAAGAATTGAGCAGTTCTTC. Protein: CSVGQGARIEQFF.